Each of the 14 T cell receptor beta chains below was sequenced from the same sample in a study of graft-versus-host responses after intestinal transplantation. The repertoire was sequenced with immunoSEQ multiplex PCR; TCRdb's copy has only in-frame clones and lacks some. The data show about 35,000 clones, 90% to 95% seen once. Specimen: PBMCs, collected 16 days after intestinal transplant. Every receptor here comes from a human patient who received an intestinal transplant, so some T cells may come from the graft donor.

V is TRBV6-5 and J is TRBJ1-2; D unresolved. Trimming left V 0 bases short and J 8 bases short, with 10 bases between. This CDR3 contains 13 residues. From germline, CDR1 is MNHEY and CDR2 SVGAGI. DNA for the CDR3: TGTGCCAGCAGTTACTCGGAAAGAGGGGGCTACACCTTC. This translates into CASSYSERGGYTF.

V gene TRBV4-1 combines with J gene TRBJ2-7, with 10 bases matching TRBD2. The V gene end was trimmed by 2 bases and the J gene end by 1 base; junction bases not matched to a gene: 5. The germline V gene has CDR1 MGHRA and CDR2 YSYEKL. CDR3 length: 16 amino acids. Here the CDR3 DNA reads TGCGCCAGCAGCCAAACCGGGACTAGCGTTTCCTACGAGCAGTACTTC. Its translation: CASSQTGTSVSYEQYF.

This clone was detected once. For the CDR3, the DNA is TGTGCCAGCCCCACAGGGAACACCCACGAGCAGTACTTC. Its translation: CASPTGNTHEQYF. The V call is TRBV19, the J call TRBJ2-7, with D perhaps matching TRBD1 (6 bases). CDR3 size: 13 residues. CDR1 is LNHDA, CDR2 SQIVND, per germline (reference sequence). V was trimmed by 9 bases and J by 5 bases, leaving 17 bases between them.

The chain has TRBV15 and TRBJ2-3, with 7 bases lining up with TRBD1. The CDR3 runs to 18 residues. Looked up from germline, CDR1 is LNHNV and CDR2 is YYDKDF (reference sequence). After removal of 0 bases from V and 2 bases from J, the junction contained 11 bases not matched to a gene. The CDR3 DNA reads as TGTGCCACCAGCAGAGATCTGGGCCGGGACAGCTTCACAGATACGCAGTATTTT. Amino acids: CATSRDLGRDSFTDTQYF.

The chain is built from TRBV7-9 and TRBJ1-1, with D perhaps matching TRBD1 (5 bases). Trimming cost V 3 bases and J 7 bases, with 9 bases left between them. The CDR3 has 12 residues. Germline V lookup: CDR1 SEHNR, CDR2 FQNEAQ (reference sequence). The CDR3 sequence: CASSFLTDEAFF. For the CDR3, the DNA is TGTGCCAGCAGCTTCCTGACAGATGAAGCTTTCTTT.

The chain couples TRBV6-5 to TRBJ2-1; no reliable D call. Germline CDR1 and CDR2: MNHEY and SVGAGI. The CDR3 has 11 amino acids. V dropped 3 bases and J dropped 9 bases, with 6 bases sitting between them. The CDR3 here is CASSYTGEQFF. CDR3 nucleotide sequence: TGTGCCAGCAGTTATACGGGTGAGCAGTTCTTC.

The gene calls are TRBV7-8 and TRBJ2-1; 8 bases align to TRBD2. CDR1 SGHVS and CDR2 FQNEAQ come from the germline V gene. This CDR3 has 16 residues. With 5 bases clipped from V and 6 bases from J, the junction kept 12 bases outside the gene matches. DNA for the CDR3: TGTGCCAGCAGCCTACGTCTGGCGGGAGGCGGCAATGAGCAGTTCTTC. Its protein is CASSLRLAGGGNEQFF.

This clone was counted only a few times. The chain is built from TRBV7-9 and TRBJ1-1, with D unclear. Trimming cost V 4 bases and J 5 bases, with 14 bases left between them. The CDR3 length is 14 residues. Germline assignment: CDR1 SEHNR and CDR2 FQNEAQ (reference sequence). CDR3 DNA sequence: TGTGCCAGCAGCTCCTCCTTATCGGGGACTGAAGCTTTCTTT. Its translation: CASSSSLSGTEAFF.

The chain joins TRBV5-1 to TRBJ2-7, with a possible D match to TRBD2 (5 bases). The V gene's germline CDR1 is SGHRS and CDR2 YFSETQ. V lost 2 bases and J 0 bases, leaving 12 bases between the germline ends. This CDR3 region has 15 residues. The CDR3 here is CASSLGGLSSYEQYF. The CDR3 region has the DNA TGCGCCAGCAGCTTAGGAGGCCTTAGCTCCTACGAGCAGTACTTC.

The chain is built from TRBV7-7 and TRBJ2-2; a weak D match, TRBD1 (6 bases). The V and J ends lost 6 bases and 4 bases respectively, with 18 bases between them. The CDR3 is 16 residues long. In germline, CDR1 is SSHAT, CDR2 FNYEAQ (reference sequence). The CDR3 nucleotides are TGTGCCAGCAGTTATAGTCCAGGGGTAGGCACCGGGGAGCTGTTTTTT. Translation: CASSYSPGVGTGELFF.

In DNA, the CDR3 is TGTGCCAGCAGCCTAGCTAAAGTTCCGAACACCGGGGAGCTGTTTTTT. Protein: CASSLAKVPNTGELFF. The chain couples TRBV28 to TRBJ2-2; D is possibly TRBD2 (5 bases). This CDR3 spans 16 amino acids. CDR1 and CDR2 (germline): MDHEN, SYDVKM. V lost 6 bases to trimming and J lost 0 bases, with 14 bases between them.

Points on this clone: Within the sample, other DNA sequences also encode this same CDR3. This chain links TRBV4-2 with TRBJ2-7; the match to TRBD2 covers 14 bases. V shed 4 bases, J shed 4 bases, and the junction held 6 bases outside the gene matches. This CDR3 is 16 amino acids long. The germline V gene has CDR1 LGHNA and CDR2 YNFKEQ. The CDR3 coding sequence is TGTGCCAGCAGCCCTCTTGGACTAGCGGGAGGATACGAGCAGTACTTC. Protein product: CASSPLGLAGGYEQYF.

V usage is TRBV18 and J usage is TRBJ2-3; no firm D call. V was trimmed by 3 bases and J by 1 base, leaving 14 bases between them. The CDR3 is made up of 16 amino acids. Germline CDR1 is KGHSH and CDR2 is LQKENI. The DNA for the CDR3 is TGTGCCAGCTCACCCTTGCCACCTGGGGGCACAGATACGCAGTATTTT. This gives the protein CASSPLPPGGTDTQYF.

The J gene is TRBJ2-7, the V gene TRBV7-3; 8 bases agree with TRBD2. This CDR3 has 15 amino acids. V lost 3 bases, J lost 7 bases, and 11 bases stayed unmatched. Looked up from germline, CDR1 is SGHTA and CDR2 is FQGTGA. The CDR3 DNA follows: TGTGCCAGCAGCTTGAGCCTAGCGGGTGTCGGAGAGCAGTACTTC. Protein product: CASSLSLAGVGEQYF.